This T cell receptor (beta chain) was sequenced during a study of T-cell memory formation after mild COVID-19. The V and J ends lost 3 bases and 1 base, in that order; junction bases with no gene match: 5. The germline gives CDR1 SGDLS, CDR2 YYNGEE. The CDR3 length is 15 residues. One entry per CDR3 protein, called by TCRdb with MiXCR from the 5' RACE reads. The sample shows about 210,000 distinct CDR3 sequences, roughly 30% of them seen only once. The sequenced material came from PBMCs or a T cell subset sorted from them (not recorded which). The origin of this receptor is an adult woman who had mild COVID-19 (a few samples of this study predate the infection). Cell type and time point are not known. V is TRBV9 and J is TRBJ2-3; 7 bases agree with TRBD1. CDR3 protein: CASSEPGQGTDTQYF. The CDR3 DNA reads as TGTGCCAGCAGCGAGCCTGGACAGGGCACAGATACGCAGTATTTT.